The rows below give T cell receptor beta chains drawn from one sample of a study of blood T cells in healthy people across ages. TCRdb re-analysed the 5' RACE reads in MiXCR, keeping a single row per CDR3 protein. Among more than 550,000 distinct CDR3 sequences listed, over 20% were seen once. The sample comprised blood. These receptors originate from a man between 65 and 85 years old in good health. The CDR3 runs from the conserved cysteine through the conserved F or W. The D gene is left open where the match is weak. Only part of the rows carry a size: once, few, many, or a class if the clone is expanded.

few | NA | TRBJ1-1 | TRBV29-1 | TGCAGCACCCAGACAGAGAACACTGAAGCTTTCTTT | CSTQTENTEAFF
NA | NA | TRBJ2-3 | TRBV6-5 | TGTGCCAGCAGTTACGCCCATACGCAGTATTTT | CASSYAHTQYF
few | NA | TRBJ2-7 | TRBV20-1 | TGCAGTGCTAGAGGTGATTACGAGCAGTACTTC | CSARGDYEQYF
once | NA | TRBJ1-1 | TRBV3-1 | TGTGCCAGCAGCCTCACCTGGACCCGGGGCACTGAAGCTTTCTTT | CASSLTWTRGTEAFF
NA | TRBD1 | TRBJ1-2 | TRBV6-2/TRBV6-3 | TGTGCCAGCAGGGCTACCGGGACAGGGAATAACTATGGCTACACCTTC | CASRATGTGNNYGYTF
NA | TRBD1 | TRBJ1-2 | TRBV7-2 | TGTGCCAGCAGCTTAGAGGGGACAGGCTATGGCTACACCTTC | CASSLEGTGYGYTF
NA | NA | TRBJ1-5 | TRBV7-9 | TGTGCCAGCAGCCCCGAGACAGGTAACCAGCCCCAGCATTTT | CASSPETGNQPQHF
few | NA | TRBJ2-7 | TRBV7-9 | TGTGCCAGCAGCTTCCACGGCTACGAGCAGTACTTC | CASSFHGYEQYF
NA | TRBD1 | TRBJ1-2 | TRBV6-1 | TGTGCCAGCAGTGAAGCCGGGACAGGGATCTATGGCTACACCTTC | CASSEAGTGIYGYTF
NA | NA | TRBJ1-2 | TRBV3-1 | TGTGCCAGCAGCCAAGATCCGGGGGTGGTCTATGGCTACACCTTC | CASSQDPGVVYGYTF
NA | TRBD2 | TRBJ2-3 | TRBV6-5 | TGTGCCAGCAGTGGGACTAGGCCCTTCACAGATACGCAGTATTTT | CASSGTRPFTDTQYF
NA | NA | TRBJ2-3 | TRBV6-5 | TGTGCCAGCAAACCCGGCCGGAGAATCACAGATACGCAGTATTTT | CASKPGRRITDTQYF
few | NA | TRBJ2-1 | TRBV10-3 | TGTGCCATCAGTGAGTCGTCCGGGAGTTTTGGAGAGCAGTTCTTC | CAISESSGSFGEQFF
few | NA | TRBJ1-2 | TRBV6-2/TRBV6-3 | TGTGCCAGCAGTCTCTCGACAGATATCTATGGCTACACCTTC | CASSLSTDIYGYTF
NA | TRBD2 | TRBJ2-2 | TRBV12-3/TRBV12-4 | TGTGCCAGCAGTAGCGGGAGGGCGAACACCGGGGAGCTGTTTTTT | CASSSGRANTGELFF
few | TRBD1 | TRBJ2-5 | TRBV7-9 | TGTGCCAGCAGCTTAGCGCTTGGACAGGGCAAGGAGACCCAGTACTTC | CASSLALGQGKETQYF
few | TRBD2 | TRBJ2-5 | TRBV7-2 | TGTGCCAGCAGCTTAGGGTTCCCAGCGGGAGTAGGAGAGACCCAGTACTTC | CASSLGFPAGVGETQYF
few | TRBD1 | TRBJ1-1 | TRBV12-3/TRBV12-4 | TGTGCCAGCAGTCCAGGGGGCTCGGGAATGAACACTGAAGCTTTCTTT | CASSPGGSGMNTEAFF
NA | NA | TRBJ1-1 | TRBV7-2 | TGTGCCAGCAGCGCGTGGACATGGGTAGCTAAAAGACTGAACACTGAAGCTTTCTTT | CASSAWTWVAKRLNTEAFF
NA | TRBD2 | TRBJ2-1 | TRBV6-2/TRBV6-3 | TGTGCCAGCAGTTATAGTACGGGGACTAGCGAGTTCTTC | CASSYSTGTSEFF
few | NA | TRBJ2-1 | TRBV6-5 | TGTGCCAGCAGTTACTCGAGGGGCGGACCTTCCTACAATGAGCAGTTCTTC | CASSYSRGGPSYNEQFF
few | NA | TRBJ2-7 | TRBV12-3/TRBV12-4 | TGTGCCAGCAGTCTTGGGTTGGACTCCTACGAGCAGTACTTC | CASSLGLDSYEQYF
few | TRBD1 | TRBJ2-3 | TRBV13 | TGTGCCAGCAGCTCCCGGGACAGGGTATCTAGCACAGATACGCAGTATTTT | CASSSRDRVSSTDTQYF
few | NA | TRBJ2-1 | TRBV5-1 | TGCGCCAGCAGCTACCAGACAGGCCTGAGCTCCTACAATGAGCAGTTCTTC | CASSYQTGLSSYNEQFF
few | TRBD2 | TRBJ2-1 | TRBV20-1 | TGCAGTGCCATAGCGGGAGGGCCGGACAATGAGCAGTTCTTC | CSAIAGGPDNEQFF
NA | TRBD2 | TRBJ2-1 | TRBV4-1 | TGCGCCAGCAGCCAAGAAAGGCTAGCGGGGGCTGTGCGCTCCTACAATGAGCAGTTCTTC | CASSQERLAGAVRSYNEQFF
NA | NA | TRBJ2-5 | TRBV29-1 | TGCAGCGTTGTAAGGCAGGGAGAGACCCAGTACTTC | CSVVRQGETQYF
NA | NA | TRBJ1-3 | TRBV29-1 | TGCAGCGTTCTATCCATGGGACCGGGCTCTGGAAACACCATATATTTT | CSVLSMGPGSGNTIYF
NA | NA | TRBJ1-3 | TRBV18 | TGTGCCAGCTCACCACCGGCAAGGGAGAAGAACACCATATATTTT | CASSPPAREKNTIYF
few | TRBD1 | TRBJ1-2 | TRBV5-1 | TGCGCCAGCAGCCTTGGGGACAGGTCCGACGGCTACACCTTC | CASSLGDRSDGYTF
few | NA | TRBJ2-1 | TRBV20-1 | TGCAGTGCTCTTGCTGACGGATACAATGAGCAGTTCTTC | CSALADGYNEQFF
few | NA | TRBJ1-1 | TRBV5-1 | TGCGCCAGCAGCCTCAGGGGAGCTTTGGGGAACACTGAAGCTTTCTTT | CASSLRGALGNTEAFF
NA | TRBD1 | TRBJ1-2 | TRBV7-2 | TGTGCCAGCAGCTTACTCCGGACAGGCAACTATGGCTACACCTTC | CASSLLRTGNYGYTF
few | TRBD2 | TRBJ2-3 | TRBV20-1 | TGCAGTGCTAGTAGTAGCGGGGGGGCCAGTGATACACAGTATTTT | CSASSSGGASDTQYF
NA | TRBD1 | TRBJ1-6 | TRBV27 | TGTGCCAGCAGTTCCGACAGGGGGGAGAATTCACCCCTCCACTTT | CASSSDRGENSPLHF
NA | NA | TRBJ2-4 | TRBV28 | TGTGCCAGCAGTTACCGAAGGAACATTCAGTACTTC | CASSYRRNIQYF
many | TRBD2 | TRBJ2-1 | TRBV13 | TGTGCCAGCAGCTGGACTAGCGGGGAGAACAATGAGCAGTTCTTC | CASSWTSGENNEQFF
many | TRBD2 | TRBJ2-7 | TRBV7-2 | TGTGCCAGCAGCCAGCGGGGGTACGAGCAGTACTTC | CASSQRGYEQYF
NA | NA | TRBJ2-3 | TRBV6-2/TRBV6-3 | TGTGCCAGCAGGATTCGGGGAAAAGTAGATACGCAGTATTTT | CASRIRGKVDTQYF
few | NA | TRBJ2-2 | TRBV29-1 | TGCAGCCCGAGGGGGGGGCCCACCGGGGAGCTGTTTTTT | CSPRGGPTGELFF
few | NA | TRBJ1-3 | TRBV5-1 | TGCGCCAGCAGCTCGGGACGGAACTCTGGAAACACCATATATTTT | CASSSGRNSGNTIYF
NA | NA | TRBJ2-1 | TRBV7-9 | TGTGCCAGCAATTGGAGGGGAGGTGACAATGAGCAGTTCTTC | CASNWRGGDNEQFF
NA | NA | TRBJ2-1 | TRBV7-9 | TGTGCCAGCAGCGACCTTAGGGTGGGTGAGCAGTTCTTC | CASSDLRVGEQFF